This entry concerns a single T cell receptor beta chain. In the source study's methods: The authors estimated nucleated cell counts from reference gene primer amplification. Using immunoSEQ multiplex PCR, the repertoire was profiled, and TCRdb retains in-frame clones only, with some absent. D and trimming were read from the DNA, whereas the V and J calls and clone size are those reported in that table. The sample shows about 240,000 clones, roughly 90% of them seen only once. The CDR3 is made up of 16 amino acids. From germline, CDR1 is SGHRS and CDR2 YFSETQ. V shed 0 bases, J shed 1 base, and the junction held 2 bases outside the gene matches. The record originates from a study of blood T cell repertoires in COVID-19. Background on the study: Acute and convalescent COVID-19 samples came from the United States, Italy and Spain. PBMCs, B-cell-depleted T cells, or T cells provided the cDNA or gDNA that made up the material.

This sequence was found in a man between 60 and 70 years old who had recovered from COVID-19. This chain links TRBV5-1 with TRBJ2-2; 8 bases align to TRBD1. Sequenced sample: peripheral blood. CDR3 loop: CASSLDGQGNTGELFF. The CDR3 nucleotides are TGCGCCAGCAGCTTGGACGGACAGGGGAACACCGGGGAGCTGTTTTTT.